The 23 T cell receptor beta chains in this list originate from one sample, sequenced in a study of OX40 agonist ivuxolimab in advanced cancers. Measured with immunoSEQ multiplex PCR; TCRdb has only the in-frame clones, and not every one. The sample lists 66,000 or so clones; about 77% were seen once. The source was CD4+ or CD8+ T cells sorted from blood, collected in a trial of the OX40 agonist ivuxolimab. The receptors come from an adult with an advanced solid tumor such as melanoma, head and neck, liver or kidney cancer.

V and J are TRBV19 and TRBJ1-5; 7 positions match TRBD1. There are 16 residues in the CDR3. J gave up 4 bases and V 6 bases, and 12 bases lay outside the gene matches. Germline V gene lookup returns CDR1 LNHDA and CDR2 SQIVND (reference sequence). This CDR3 is CASRTNRGLFNQPQHF. CDR3 sequence (DNA): TGTGCCAGTAGAACCAACAGGGGACTTTTTAATCAGCCCCAGCATTTT. Looking up the rest from reference TRBV19 and TRBJ1-5 gives the full variable domain: DGGITQSPKYLFRKEGQNVTLSCEQNLNHDAMYWYRQDPGQGLRLIYYSQIVNDFQKGDIAEGYSVSREKKESFPLTVTSAQKNPTAFYLCASRTNRGLFNQPQHFGDGTRLSIL.

Ten or more counts support this clone. The gene calls are TRBV30 and TRBJ1-2; no firm D call. This CDR3 contains 10 residues. Trimming cost V 8 bases and J 8 bases, with 12 bases left between them. CDR1 is GTSNPN, CDR2 SVGIG, per germline (reference sequence). Here the CDR3 DNA reads TGTGCCCTCAAGATCGGAGGCTACACCTTC. Amino acid sequence: CALKIGGYTF.

The chain uses TRBV28 and TRBJ2-7; TRBD2 matches at 14 bases. The CDR3 sequence is 16 residues long. The J segment lost 3 bases and the V segment lost 1 base, leaving 2 bases of the junction unmatched. Germline V lookup: CDR1 MDHEN, CDR2 SYDVKM. CDR3 residues: CASSLSGTSGSYEQYF. Written as DNA, the CDR3 is TGTGCCAGCAGTTTATCTGGGACTAGCGGGAGCTACGAGCAGTACTTC.

By its share, this clone is medium-sized (0.01 to 0.1%). The V gene is TRBV19, the J gene TRBJ1-5, with 9 nucleotides matching TRBD1. The length of the CDR3 is 15 residues. Germline values: CDR1 LNHDA, CDR2 SQIVND (reference sequence). V dropped 3 bases and J dropped 7; count of bases not matched to a gene: 7. CDR3 sequence: CASSIDRGAWQPQHF. CDR3 bases: TGTGCCAGTAGTATCGACAGGGGGGCTTGGCAGCCCCAGCATTTT.

The chain links TRBV6-1 to TRBJ1-2; D perhaps matches TRBD1 (5 bases). The CDR3 is 13 residues long. Deletions cut 7 bases from V and 3 bases from J, with 12 bases between. Germline lookup yields CDR1 MNHNS and CDR2 SASEGT. As DNA, the CDR3 is TGTGCCAGCATGCCAGGGTTTTACTATGGCTACACCTTC. It yields the protein CASMPGFYYGYTF.

In its sample, this clone was seen a few times. The chain has TRBV2 and TRBJ1-5, with no clear D. The CDR3 consists of 12 residues. Trimming pared 5 bases from V and 5 bases from J, leaving 7 bases between. Germline V gene lookup returns CDR1 SNHLY and CDR2 FYNNEI. CDR3 protein: CASSNGYQPQHF. CDR3 DNA: TGTGCCAGCAGTAACGGCTATCAGCCCCAGCATTTT.

This clone came up once. The chain combines TRBV18 with TRBJ1-6, with 7 bases identical to TRBD1. CDR3 length: 15 residues. V lost 3 bases, J lost 5 bases, and 4 bases stayed unmatched. Germline loops: CDR1 KGHSH, CDR2 LQKENI. The CDR3 DNA is TGTGCCAGCTCACCGGGCCAGGGGGATAATTCACCCCTCCACTTT. Amino acids: CASSPGQGDNSPLHF.

CDR3 loop: CASSPIQDYEQYF. CDR3 sequence (DNA): TGTGCCAGCTCACCGATTCAGGATTACGAGCAGTACTTC. This rearrangement joins TRBV18 to TRBJ2-7; D unclear. V lost 3 bases and J lost 4, with 10 bases in between. The CDR3 is 13 residues long. CDR1 and CDR2 (germline): KGHSH, LQKENI.

The chain recombines TRBV19 with TRBJ1-4; no reliable D call. V was shortened by 3 bases and J by 5 bases, with 4 bases between the two germline ends. In germline, CDR1 is LNHDA, CDR2 SQIVND (reference sequence). The CDR3 sequence is 12 residues long. The CDR3: CASSILNEKLFF. DNA of the CDR3: TGTGCCAGTAGTATCCTAAATGAAAAACTGTTTTTT. Full variable domain (outside the CDR3, taken from reference TRBV19 and TRBJ1-4): DGGITQSPKYLFRKEGQNVTLSCEQNLNHDAMYWYRQDPGQGLRLIYYSQIVNDFQKGDIAEGYSVSREKKESFPLTVTSAQKNPTAFYLCASSILNEKLFFGSGTQLSVL.

The count of this clone is one. V is TRBV7-8 and J is TRBJ1-5; D not certain. CDR1 is SGHVS and CDR2 is FQNEAQ in the germline V gene. Trimming took 5 bases from V and 0 from J, leaving 23 bases between them. The CDR3 has 19 amino acids. The chain's CDR3 is CASSPKRPGERDSNQPQHF. The CDR3 bases are TGTGCCAGCAGCCCGAAACGCCCGGGAGAGAGGGATAGCAATCAGCCCCAGCATTTT.

The chain has TRBV4-2 and TRBJ1-2; 8 bases are a match to TRBD1. This CDR3 has 15 amino acids. V dropped 2 bases and J dropped 9; count of bases not matched to a gene: 11. The germline V gene has CDR1 LGHNA and CDR2 YNFKEQ. CDR3: CASSQRSGGEDRYTF. The CDR3 coding sequence is TGTGCCAGCAGCCAAAGATCAGGGGGCGAGGATCGCTACACCTTC.

The J gene is TRBJ2-7, the V gene TRBV11-3, with D possibly being TRBD1 or TRBD2 (5 bases each). The CDR3 contains 15 residues. Looked up from germline, CDR1 is SGHNT and CDR2 is YENEEA. V gave up 1 base and J gave up 2 bases, with 12 bases separating them. The CDR3 loop reads CASSLVGEPTYEQYF. CDR3 DNA: TGTGCCAGCAGCTTAGTAGGGGAGCCAACCTACGAGCAGTACTTC.

This rearrangement joins TRBV30 to TRBJ2-3, with 9 bases lining up with TRBD2. Germline values: CDR1 GTSNPN, CDR2 SVGIG (reference sequence). V trimming: 4 bases; J trimming: 3 bases; junction bases outside the gene matches: 2. CDR3 size: 13 residues. CDR3 in amino acids: CAWTSGGTDTQYF. The CDR3 bases are TGTGCCTGGACGAGCGGGGGGACAGATACGCAGTATTTT.

The CDR3 nucleotides are TGTGCCATCACCAATACCGGGACTAGCGGGCCTTACGAGCAGTACTTC. It translates to CAITNTGTSGPYEQYF. The chain is built from TRBV10-3 and TRBJ2-7; 12 bases are a match to TRBD2. There are 16 residues in the CDR3. From germline, CDR1 is ENHRY and CDR2 SYGVKD. With V trimmed by 7 bases and J by 4 bases, 11 bases remained unmatched.

The chain has TRBV11-2 and TRBJ1-1; D is ambiguous. Per the germline V gene, CDR1 is SGHAT and CDR2 is FQNNGV. With 1 base removed from V and 0 bases from J, the gap between germline ends came to 15 bases. This CDR3 region has 17 residues. CDR3 DNA: TGTGCCAGCAGCTTAGGGTTCGAGTCCCCAATGAACACTGAAGCTTTCTTT. It codes for CASSLGFESPMNTEAFF.

This chain connects TRBV2 to TRBJ2-7, with D uncertain. The CDR3 is 11 residues long. The germline V gene has CDR1 SNHLY and CDR2 FYNNEI. The V and J ends lost 7 bases and 7 bases respectively, with 11 bases between them. CDR3 sequence: CASIRWLEQYF. The CDR3 DNA is TGTGCCAGCATTAGGTGGCTGGAGCAGTACTTC.

The genes are TRBV5-8 and TRBJ1-1; TRBD1 aligns across 7 bases. V gave up 3 bases and J gave up 0 bases; unmatched junction bases: 8. Germline V CDR1 and CDR2: SGHTS, YDEGEE. This CDR3 region has 16 residues. The CDR3 DNA reads as TGTGCCAGCAGCTCCGAAAGCGACAGGGTGAACACTGAAGCTTTCTTT. It is translated as CASSSESDRVNTEAFF.

This chain links TRBV5-4 with TRBJ2-2; possibly TRBD1 for D (5 bases). Germline V gene data show CDR1 as SGHNT and CDR2 as YYREEE (reference sequence). This CDR3 is built from 14 residues. The ends were cut back, 6 bases at V and 2 bases at J, with 11 bases in the middle. The CDR3 region is CASNTDRNTGELFF. The CDR3 DNA follows: TGTGCCAGCAACACCGACAGAAACACCGGGGAGCTGTTTTTT.

The CDR3: CASSHGTWVSREAYNEQFF. The CDR3 DNA is TGCGCCAGCAGCCACGGGACTTGGGTTAGTCGGGAGGCTTACAATGAGCAGTTCTTC. This chain uses TRBV4-1 with TRBJ2-1, with 7 bases identical to TRBD2. This CDR3 is 19 amino acids long. Germline V lookup: CDR1 MGHRA, CDR2 YSYEKL. The junction had 18 bases not matched to a gene; V was cut back by 3 bases and J by 4 bases.

This clone was seen a few times. J is TRBJ1-2 and V is TRBV7-9; no reliable D call. CDR3 size: 13 residues. Deletions cut 1 base from V and 8 bases from J, with 11 bases between. Germline V lookup: CDR1 SEHNR, CDR2 FQNEAQ (reference sequence). DNA of the CDR3: TGTGCCAGCAGCTTAGAGGTTTCATCGGGCTACACCTTC. Amino acids: CASSLEVSSGYTF.

The J gene is TRBJ2-5, the V gene TRBV7-2; 14 positions match TRBD2. The CDR3 is 16 amino acids. Germline V gene data show CDR1 as SGHTA and CDR2 as FQGNSA. V shed 5 bases, J shed 7 bases, and the junction held 9 bases outside the gene matches. In DNA, the CDR3 is TGTGCCAGCAGCATCGGACTAGCGGGAGGTCTAGGGACCCAGTACTTC. The encoded protein is CASSIGLAGGLGTQYF.

The chain carries TRBV5-5 and TRBJ2-5, with 8 bases that match TRBD2. The CDR3 covers 15 residues. V trimming: 4 bases; J trimming: 3 bases; junction bases outside the gene matches: 8. Germline V gene lookup returns CDR1 SGHKS and CDR2 YYEKEE (reference sequence). The DNA for the CDR3 is TGTGCCAGCAGCCCTCCCCCGGGGGGGGAAGAGACCCAGTACTTC. Translation gives CASSPPPGGEETQYF. The full variable domain, in which reference TRBV5-5 and TRBJ2-5 provide the parts outside the CDR3, is DAGVTQSPTHLIKTRGQQVTLRCSPISGHKSVSWYQQVLGQGPQFIFQYYEKEERGRGNFPDRFSARQFPNYSSELNVNALLLGDSALYLCASSPPPGGEETQYFGPGTRLLVL.

The chain is built from TRBV5-1 and TRBJ1-1, with TRBD1 matching over 8 bases. Per germline, CDR1 SGHRS and CDR2 YFSETQ. The J segment lost 5 bases and the V segment lost 0 bases, leaving 6 bases of the junction unmatched. The CDR3 runs to 15 residues. In DNA, the CDR3 is TGCGCCAGCAGCTTGGAGGCGACAGGGGTGACTGAAGCTTTCTTT. Protein: CASSLEATGVTEAFF.